The subject of this entry is one T cell receptor beta chain. Its target is not known. Sequencing used immunoSEQ multiplex PCR; TCRdb keeps in-frame clones, though not all of them. The data show under 3,000 clones, with approximately 20% seen just once and 15% to 20% held by the top ten. This entry is derived from a study of sequential checkpoint blockade in melanoma. The V and J ends lost 5 bases and 4 bases, in that order; junction bases with no gene match: 8. Germline CDR1 LGHNT, CDR2 FRNRAP. This CDR3 has 15 residues. Findings and caveats of the study: PD-L1 staining and CD8+ counts, not mutational load, tracked tumor T-cell clonality. Response in arm A was associated with pretreatment TIL clonality.

Noted treatment: randomized to nivolumab then ipilimumab (arm A) or the reverse (arm B). Material: tumor tissue (inferred from file names), obtained from a patient given nivolumab and ipilimumab in sequence. This chain joins TRBV12-5 and TRBJ2-1, with TRBD1 identical over 7 bases. This receptor was identified in a human donor with melanoma. CDR3 protein: CASGPGQDGYNEQFF. The CDR3 DNA is TGTGCTAGTGGTCCTGGACAGGATGGGTACAATGAGCAGTTCTTC.